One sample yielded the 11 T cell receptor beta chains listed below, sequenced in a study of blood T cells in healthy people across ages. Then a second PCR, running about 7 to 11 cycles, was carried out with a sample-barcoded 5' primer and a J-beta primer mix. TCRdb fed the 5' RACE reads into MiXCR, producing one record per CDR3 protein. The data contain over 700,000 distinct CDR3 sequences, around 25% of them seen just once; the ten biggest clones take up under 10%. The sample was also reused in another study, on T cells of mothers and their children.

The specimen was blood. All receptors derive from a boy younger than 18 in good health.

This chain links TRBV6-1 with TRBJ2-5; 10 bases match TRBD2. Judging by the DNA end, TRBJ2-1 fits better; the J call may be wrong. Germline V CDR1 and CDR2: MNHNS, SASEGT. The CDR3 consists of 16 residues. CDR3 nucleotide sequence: TGTGCCAGCAGACTCACCGGGACTAGCGTCCTCAATGAGCAGTTCTTC. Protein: CASRLTGTSVLNEQFF.

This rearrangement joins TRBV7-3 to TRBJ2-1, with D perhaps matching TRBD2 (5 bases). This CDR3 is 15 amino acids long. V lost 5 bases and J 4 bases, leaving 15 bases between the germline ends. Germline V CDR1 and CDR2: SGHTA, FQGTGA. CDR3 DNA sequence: TGTGCCAGCAGCCTCCAAGGACTTGGATACAATGAGCAGTTCTTC. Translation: CASSLQGLGYNEQFF. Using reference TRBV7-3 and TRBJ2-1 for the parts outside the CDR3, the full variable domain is GAGVSQTPSNKVTEKGKYVELRCDPISGHTALYWYRQSLGQGPEFLIYFQGTGAADDSGLPNDRFFAVRPEGSVSTLKIQRTERGDSAVYLCASSLQGLGYNEQFFGPGTRLTVL.

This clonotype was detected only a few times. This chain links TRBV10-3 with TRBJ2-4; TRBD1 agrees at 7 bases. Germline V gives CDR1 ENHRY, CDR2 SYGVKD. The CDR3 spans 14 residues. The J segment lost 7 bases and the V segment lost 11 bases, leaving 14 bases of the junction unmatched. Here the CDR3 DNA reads TGTGCCGTCGCTTTAGGGGGCGCGGGCAACATTCAGTACTTC. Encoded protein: CAVALGGAGNIQYF.

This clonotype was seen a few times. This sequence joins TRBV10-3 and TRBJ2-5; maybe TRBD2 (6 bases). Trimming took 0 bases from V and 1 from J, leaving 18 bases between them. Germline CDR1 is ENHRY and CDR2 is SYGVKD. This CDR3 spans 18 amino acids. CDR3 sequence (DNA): TGTGCCATCAGTGAGTCGACGGGAGTGGGAGGTACCCAAGAGACCCAGTACTTC. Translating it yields CAISESTGVGGTQETQYF.

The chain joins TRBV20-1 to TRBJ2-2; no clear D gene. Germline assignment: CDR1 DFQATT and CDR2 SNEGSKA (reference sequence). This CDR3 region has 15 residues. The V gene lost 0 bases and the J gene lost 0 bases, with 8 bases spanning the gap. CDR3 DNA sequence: TGCAGTGCTAGAGATAGCCAGACGAACACCGGGGAGCTGTTTTTT. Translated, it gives CSARDSQTNTGELFF.

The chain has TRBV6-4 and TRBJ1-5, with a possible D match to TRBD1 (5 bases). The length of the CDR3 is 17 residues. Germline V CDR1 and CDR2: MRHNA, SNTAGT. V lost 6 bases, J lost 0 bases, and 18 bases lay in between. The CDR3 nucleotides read TGTGCCAGCAGGCAGGGCCCTTTCCCTTATAGCAATCAGCCCCAGCATTTT. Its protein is CASRQGPFPYSNQPQHF.

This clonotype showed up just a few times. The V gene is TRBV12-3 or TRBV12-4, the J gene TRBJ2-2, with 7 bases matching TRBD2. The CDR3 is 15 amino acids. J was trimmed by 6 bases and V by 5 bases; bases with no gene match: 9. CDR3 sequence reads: CASSMPGLRSGELFF. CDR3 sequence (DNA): TGTGCCAGCAGTATGCCGGGACTAAGGTCCGGGGAGCTGTTTTTT.

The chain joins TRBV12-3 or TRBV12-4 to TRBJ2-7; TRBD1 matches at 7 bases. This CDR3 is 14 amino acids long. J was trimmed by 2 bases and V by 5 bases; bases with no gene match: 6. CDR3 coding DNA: TGTGCCAGCAGTCACAACCAGGGGGCCTACGAGCAGTACTTC. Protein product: CASSHNQGAYEQYF.

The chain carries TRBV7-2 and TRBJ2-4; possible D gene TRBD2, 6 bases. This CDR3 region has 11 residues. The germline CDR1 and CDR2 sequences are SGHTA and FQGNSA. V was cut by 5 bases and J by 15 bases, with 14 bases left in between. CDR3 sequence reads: CASSRLGGLYF. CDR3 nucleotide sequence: TGTGCCAGCAGCCGCCTTGGAGGGTTGTACTTC.

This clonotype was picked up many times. The CDR3 sequence is CSVEADTQYF. The CDR3 DNA reads as TGCAGCGTTGAAGCGGATACGCAGTATTTT. The chain employs TRBV29-1 and TRBJ2-3; D not resolved. CDR3 length equals 10 residues. The germline CDR1 and CDR2 sequences are SQVTM and ANQGSEA. V dropped 1 base and J dropped 6 bases, with 2 bases sitting between them.

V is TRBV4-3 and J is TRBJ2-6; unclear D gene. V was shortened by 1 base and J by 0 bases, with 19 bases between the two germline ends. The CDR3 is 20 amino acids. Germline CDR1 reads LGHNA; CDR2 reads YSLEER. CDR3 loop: CASSQAASPSVNSGANVLTF. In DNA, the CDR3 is TGCGCCAGCAGCCAAGCAGCCTCACCCTCAGTGAACTCTGGGGCCAACGTCCTGACTTTC.